Shown below are 32 T cell receptor beta chains from a single sample sequenced in a study of blood T cell repertoires in COVID-19. The assay was immunoSEQ multiplex PCR, and TCRdb's table has in-frame clones only and misses some. The table has approximately 100,000 clones, 84% seen once. Sequencing was performed on peripheral blood. The receptors here all came from a woman older than 75 with active or convalescent COVID-19.

This clone has just a few counts. V is TRBV11-2 and J is TRBJ2-3, with 7 bases lining up with TRBD1. V shed 3 bases, J shed 6 bases, and the junction held 9 bases outside the gene matches. CDR1 is SGHAT and CDR2 is FQNNGV in the germline V gene. This CDR3 is 15 amino acids long. This CDR3 is CASSLDGTVGDTQYF. In nucleotides, the CDR3 is TGTGCCAGCAGCTTGGATGGGACAGTGGGGGATACGCAGTATTTT. Filled out from reference TRBV11-2 and TRBJ2-3, the complete variable domain reads EAGVAQSPRYKIIEKRQSVAFWCNPISGHATLYWYQQILGQGPKLLIQFQNNGVVDDSQLPKDRFSAERLKGVDSTLKIQPAKLEDSAVYLCASSLDGTVGDTQYFGPGTRLTVL.

The rearrangement joins TRBV25-1 to TRBJ1-2; unclear D gene. This CDR3 is built from 12 residues. V was trimmed by 6 bases and J by 4 bases, leaving 9 bases between them. The V gene's germline CDR1 is MGHDK and CDR2 SYGVNS. As DNA, the CDR3 is TGTGCCAGCAGGTTGGGCGCCTATGGCTACACCTTC. It codes for CASRLGAYGYTF.

The gene calls are TRBV4-2 and TRBJ2-1, with 11 nucleotides matching TRBD2. Germline V gene data show CDR1 as LGHNA and CDR2 as YNFKEQ. J lost 9 bases, V lost 5 bases, and 6 bases had no gene match. The CDR3 consists of 14 residues. DNA of the CDR3: TGTGCCAGCAGCTTAGGACTAGCGGGCCCTGAGCAGTTCTTC. This gives the protein CASSLGLAGPEQFF.

The chain combines TRBV6-5 with TRBJ2-7, with D perhaps matching TRBD1 (5 bases). The CDR3 has 14 residues. Trimming stripped 0 bases from V and 3 bases from J, with 9 bases between. Germline V lookup: CDR1 MNHEY, CDR2 SVGAGI. Here the CDR3 reads CASSYSAGYYEQYF. As DNA, the CDR3 is TGTGCCAGCAGTTACTCGGCAGGGTACTACGAGCAGTACTTC.

The gene calls are TRBV10-2 and TRBJ1-5; D may be TRBD1 (6 bases). In germline, CDR1 is WSHSY, CDR2 SAAADI. V lost 8 bases and J 1 base, leaving 12 bases between the germline ends. The CDR3 runs to 14 residues. The CDR3 loop is CASGRGNSNQPQHF. The CDR3 DNA reads as TGCGCCAGCGGGAGGGGGAACAGCAATCAGCCCCAGCATTTT.

The rearrangement uses TRBV11-2 and TRBJ1-2; D remains unclear. Germline V CDR1 and CDR2: SGHAT, FQNNGV. The CDR3 contains 14 residues. V lost 1 base and J 5 bases, leaving 11 bases between the germline ends. The CDR3 DNA reads TGTGCCAGCAGCTTAGGGCAGGAGGGATATGGCTACACCTTC. Translating gives CASSLGQEGYGYTF.

This clone occurred a few times. The V call is TRBV6-1, the J call TRBJ1-3, with 7 bases that match TRBD1. CDR1 and CDR2 from the germline V gene are MNHNS and SASEGT. The CDR3 is 16 amino acids. Losses at the gene ends were 2 bases for V and 1 base for J; bases not matched to a gene: 5. CDR3 protein: CASSEYEGASGNTIYF. CDR3 nucleotides: TGTGCCAGCAGTGAATATGAGGGGGCTTCTGGAAACACCATATATTTT.

The genes are TRBV7-9 and TRBJ2-1; 8 positions match TRBD1. The junction had 11 bases not matched to a gene; V was cut back by 3 bases and J by 4 bases. Germline V gene sequence: CDR1 SEHNR, CDR2 FQNEAQ (reference sequence). CDR3 length equals 17 residues. The CDR3 DNA is TGTGCCAGCAGCTTTAGGACAGGGTCGGCCACTTACAATGAGCAGTTCTTC. As protein: CASSFRTGSATYNEQFF.

The CDR3 reads CASSYGPQGAHEQYF. CDR3 DNA sequence: TGTGCCAGCAGCTACGGGCCACAGGGTGCACACGAGCAGTACTTC. This chain uses TRBV7-9 with TRBJ2-7, with D possibly being TRBD1 (6 bases). CDR1 is SEHNR and CDR2 is FQNEAQ in the germline V gene (reference sequence). This CDR3 contains 15 residues. V was clipped by 4 bases and J by 5 bases, with 18 bases between them. Based on the CDR3 plus reference TRBV7-9 and TRBJ2-7, the full variable domain is DTGVSQNPRHKITKRGQNVTFRCDPISEHNRLYWYRQTLGQGPEFLTYFQNEAQLEKSRLLSDRFSAERPKGSFSTLEIQRTEQGDSAMYLCASSYGPQGAHEQYFGPGTRLTVT.

CDR3 region: CSASRTGDDRAGYGYTF. The CDR3 DNA reads as TGCAGTGCTAGTCGCACCGGTGATGACAGGGCGGGCTATGGCTACACCTTC. V is TRBV20-1 and J is TRBJ1-2; 7 positions match TRBD1. The germline CDR1 and CDR2 sequences are DFQATT and SNEGSKA (reference sequence). The V and J ends lost 3 bases and 4 bases, in that order; junction bases with no gene match: 17. There are 17 residues in the CDR3.

This CDR3 reads CASSLVPHEHVYGYTF. As DNA, the CDR3 is TGTGCCAGCAGCTTGGTCCCGCACGAGCACGTCTATGGCTACACCTTC. The chain links TRBV5-8 to TRBJ1-2, with no clear D. Trimming stripped 0 bases from V and 4 bases from J, with 16 bases between. The CDR3 totals 16 residues. CDR1 and CDR2 from the germline V gene are SGHTS and YDEGEE.

CDR3: CASAPGGLNTEAFF. The CDR3 bases are TGTGCCAGCGCCCCAGGAGGACTAAACACTGAAGCTTTCTTT. This rearrangement joins TRBV9 to TRBJ1-1; D unclear. Trimming shortened V by 7 bases and J by 2 bases, and 15 bases separated the two germline ends. The germline V gene has CDR1 SGDLS and CDR2 YYNGEE. This CDR3 has 14 residues.

The V and J genes are TRBV24-1 and TRBJ2-7; no definite D call. V was trimmed by 6 bases and J by 6 bases, leaving 14 bases between them. CDR1 and CDR2 from the germline V gene are KGHDR and SFDVKD. This CDR3 has 13 amino acids. This CDR3 reads CATSYRFGSEQYF. The CDR3 nucleotides are TGTGCCACCAGTTATCGATTCGGTAGCGAGCAGTACTTC.

This clone is a singleton in its sample. V gene TRBV30 combines with J gene TRBJ1-1, with D possibly TRBD1 on 6 matching bases. Trimming stripped 3 bases from V and 3 bases from J, with 14 bases between. The CDR3 totals 14 residues. Per the germline V gene, CDR1 is GTSNPN and CDR2 is SVGIG (reference sequence). The CDR3 nucleotides are TGTGCCTGGAGGGTAGGGGGGGTGGACACTGAAGCTTTCTTT. Its protein product is CAWRVGGVDTEAFF.

The chain carries TRBV10-3 and TRBJ2-5; tentatively, D is TRBD1 (6 bases). Germline V CDR1 and CDR2: ENHRY, SYGVKD. V dropped 5 bases and J dropped 2 bases, with 9 bases sitting between them. The CDR3 has 13 residues. Here the CDR3 reads CAISRQEQETQYF. The CDR3 DNA reads TGTGCCATCAGTCGACAGGAGCAAGAGACCCAGTACTTC.

This chain connects TRBV5-6 to TRBJ2-1, with 7 bases matching TRBD1. Trimming took 4 bases from V and 4 from J; bases not matched to a gene: 5. Germline loops: CDR1 SGHDT, CDR2 YYEEEE. The CDR3 contains 14 residues. The DNA for the CDR3 is TGTGCCAGCAGCGTGGGACAGTCTTACAATGAGCAGTTCTTC. Protein sequence: CASSVGQSYNEQFF.

This rearrangement joins TRBV7-2 to TRBJ2-5; tentatively, D is TRBD2 (6 bases). The CDR3 covers 15 residues. With 1 base removed from V and 1 base from J, the gap between germline ends came to 10 bases. CDR1 and CDR2 (germline): SGHTA, FQGNSA. In DNA form, the CDR3 reads TGTGCCAGCAGCTTAGAGGGAGGACCCCAAGAGACCCAGTACTTC. Encoded protein: CASSLEGGPQETQYF.

This clone appeared a few times. The rearrangement links TRBV24-1 to TRBJ1-2, with D possibly matching TRBD1 (6 bases). The V and J ends lost 5 bases and 6 bases respectively, with 12 bases between them. CDR1 is KGHDR and CDR2 is SFDVKD in the germline V gene. The CDR3 is 13 residues long. The CDR3 loop is CATSVRGSNGYTF. CDR3 sequence (DNA): TGTGCCACCAGTGTAAGGGGGTCTAATGGCTACACCTTC.

This chain links TRBV9 with TRBJ2-7, with TRBD2 as a possible D gene (6 bases). V was cut by 3 bases and J by 7 bases, with 17 bases left in between. The length of the CDR3 is 14 residues. Germline CDR1 reads SGDLS; CDR2 reads YYNGEE. DNA of the CDR3: TGTGCCAGCAGCGAGTCGGGAGTTGCAAGGGAGCAGTACTTC. Its translation: CASSESGVAREQYF.

The V call is TRBV7-3, the J call TRBJ2-7; D possibly corresponds to TRBD2 (5 bases). The V and J ends lost 4 bases and 5 bases respectively, with 15 bases between them. Germline CDR1 SGHTA, CDR2 FQGTGA. The CDR3 covers 14 residues. The chain's CDR3 is CASSSSRVPDEQYF. The CDR3 DNA follows: TGTGCCAGCAGCTCCTCGCGGGTGCCGGACGAGCAGTACTTC.

The V call is TRBV7-9, the J call TRBJ2-7; D perhaps matches TRBD2 (5 bases). Trimming shortened V by 2 bases and J by 3 bases, and 17 bases separated the two germline ends. The germline gives CDR1 SEHNR, CDR2 FQNEAQ (reference sequence). The length of the CDR3 is 16 residues. CDR3 in DNA: TGTGCCAGCAGCTTATTAGTTCGGACCGAGGGCTACGAGCAGTACTTC. Its protein product is CASSLLVRTEGYEQYF.

The CDR3 bases are TGTGCCAGCAGCCTCGGCCGGGACACAGCCTCCTACGAGCAGTACTTC. Encoded protein: CASSLGRDTASYEQYF. The chain combines TRBV7-6 with TRBJ2-7, with D perhaps matching TRBD1 (6 bases). Germline CDR1 and CDR2: SGHVS and FNYEAQ. V was trimmed by 5 bases and J by 0 bases, leaving 17 bases between them. The CDR3 runs 16 residues. The whole variable domain, filled in from reference TRBV7-6 and TRBJ2-7, reads GAGVSQSPRYKVTKRGQDVALRCDPISGHVSLYWYRQALGQGPEFLTYFNYEAQQDKSGLPNDRFSAERPEGSISTLTIQRTEQRDSAMYRCASSLGRDTASYEQYFGPGTRLTVT.

The chain recombines TRBV11-3 with TRBJ1-1, with unresolved D. The CDR3 loop spans 13 amino acids. The ends were cut back, 1 base at V and 2 bases at J, with 5 bases in the middle. Germline assignment: CDR1 SGHNT and CDR2 YENEEA. CDR3 DNA: TGTGCCAGCAGCTTAGGGCCTAACACTGAAGCTTTCTTT. Protein: CASSLGPNTEAFF.

The V gene is TRBV12-3 or TRBV12-4, the J gene TRBJ2-7; D possibly corresponds to TRBD1 (5 bases). V was cut by 6 bases and J by 4 bases, with 7 bases left in between. The CDR3 runs to 11 residues. The CDR3 DNA follows: TGTGCCAGCAGCCAGGGATACGAGCAGTACTTC. Amino acids: CASSQGYEQYF.

The CDR3 DNA follows: TGTGCCAGCAGTTTTAAAGTAGGACAGGGCAACCACGAGCAGTACTTC. Amino acid sequence: CASSFKVGQGNHEQYF. V and J are TRBV28 and TRBJ2-7, with TRBD1 identical over 8 bases. With 3 bases clipped from V and 5 bases from J, the junction kept 12 bases outside the gene matches. CDR1 MDHEN and CDR2 SYDVKM come from the germline V gene. This CDR3 has 16 residues.

V gene TRBV19 combines with J gene TRBJ1-2, with unresolved D. The V end was cut by 10 bases, the J end by 2 bases, with 11 bases between. Germline V gene sequence: CDR1 LNHDA, CDR2 SQIVND (reference sequence). This CDR3 has 12 residues. The CDR3 protein is CATGMGNYGYTF. The CDR3 DNA reads TGTGCCACGGGGATGGGGAACTATGGCTACACCTTC.

The genes are TRBV6-2 or TRBV6-3 and TRBJ2-3, with 8 bases aligning to TRBD1. Germline CDR1 and CDR2: MNHEY and SVGEGT. V was pared by 3 bases and J by 5 bases, with 4 bases of the junction left unmatched. The CDR3 runs to 14 residues. CDR3 protein: CASSYRTGGDTQYF. The DNA for the CDR3 is TGTGCCAGCAGTTATCGAACAGGGGGAGATACGCAGTATTTT.

This clone is a singleton in its sample. The chain combines TRBV5-1 with TRBJ1-1; D might be TRBD1 (6 bases). The CDR3 length is 15 residues. Germline CDR1 is SGHRS and CDR2 is YFSETQ. The V and J ends lost 0 bases and 1 base respectively, with 10 bases between them. This CDR3 is CASSLDQGRNTEAFF. DNA for the CDR3: TGCGCCAGCAGCTTGGATCAGGGGAGGAACACTGAAGCTTTCTTT.

The chain has TRBV6-6 and TRBJ1-2; D uncertain. CDR1 is MNHNY and CDR2 is SVGAGI in the germline V gene (reference sequence). CDR3 length: 12 residues. The V end lost 3 bases, the J end lost 6 bases, and 8 bases lay between the germline ends. In DNA, the CDR3 is TGTGCCAGCAGTTATATAGCAAATGGCTACACCTTC. Its protein product is CASSYIANGYTF.

The chain has TRBV9 and TRBJ2-7; 11 positions agree with TRBD2. The V segment lost 4 bases and the J segment 0 bases; nucleotides outside the gene matches: 6. Looked up from germline, CDR1 is SGDLS and CDR2 is YYNGEE. This CDR3 spans 16 amino acids. CDR3 bases: TGTGCCAGCAGCAACCGACTAGCGGGAAGCTCCTACGAGCAGTACTTC. Translating gives CASSNRLAGSSYEQYF.

This clone was recorded only once. This specimen includes other DNA sequences encoding the same CDR3. The chain combines TRBV6-5 with TRBJ2-7, with 8 nucleotides matching TRBD1. This CDR3 is 14 amino acids long. The V segment lost 2 bases and the J segment 1 base; nucleotides outside the gene matches: 1. From germline, CDR1 is MNHEY and CDR2 SVGAGI. The CDR3 spells CASSYDRGSYEQYF. Written as DNA, the CDR3 is TGTGCCAGCAGTTACGACAGGGGATCCTACGAGCAGTACTTC.

The chain joins TRBV24-1 to TRBJ2-3; perhaps TRBD1 as D (5 bases). Trimming removed 1 base from V and 2 bases from J, with 15 bases in between. The germline CDR1 and CDR2 sequences are KGHDR and SFDVKD. The CDR3 has 17 residues. The DNA of the CDR3 is TGTGCCACCAGTGATTTAGGTGGCAGGGCCTTCACAGATACGCAGTATTTT. It encodes CATSDLGGRAFTDTQYF.